Below are 25 T cell receptor beta chains sequenced from a single sample in a study of T cells in Graves' hyperthyroidism and ophthalmopathy. Amplified TCR beta CDR3 regions came from RNA transcripts. The TCR CDR3 first-round RT-PCR relied on the HTBI primer set. TCRdb re-derived calls from the multiplex PCR reads in MiXCR, one entry per CDR3 protein. The profile shows about 520,000 distinct CDR3 sequences, around 24% of them singletons. The sequenced material came from blood. The receptors stem from a woman aged 25 to 39 with Graves' ophthalmopathy.

This clonotype was recorded a few times. This chain joins TRBV6-2 or TRBV6-3 and TRBJ2-2; TRBD2 aligns across 15 bases. V dropped 6 bases and J dropped 5; count of bases not matched to a gene: 10. The germline V gene has CDR1 MNHEY and CDR2 SVGEGT. The CDR3 covers 18 residues. CDR3 nucleotides: TGTGCCAGCAGCCCAGGACTAGCGGGAGGGCCATGGACCGGGGAGCTGTTTTTT. It specifies CASSPGLAGGPWTGELFF.

This clonotype was picked up many times. Its ends do not fully match the called genes, so a read error is possible. This chain joins TRBV6-1 and TRBJ1-2; D is ambiguous. The CDR3 runs to 10 residues. Germline CDR1 reads MNHNS; CDR2 reads SASEGT. In nucleotides, the CDR3 is TGTGCCAGCAGTGAATTAACGATTGGCTTC. It yields the protein CASSELTIGF.

The genes are TRBV20-1 and TRBJ2-2; D not resolved. Germline V gene sequence: CDR1 DFQATT, CDR2 SNEGSKA (reference sequence). CDR3 size: 16 residues. The V end was cut by 6 bases, the J end by 2 bases, with 19 bases between. The CDR3 loop reads CSADAVGRRNTGELFF. The CDR3 nucleotides are TGCAGTGCCGATGCCGTAGGCAGGCGAAACACCGGGGAGCTGTTTTTT.

This clonotype was recorded many times. The chain has TRBV6-2 or TRBV6-3 and TRBJ2-5; weak D call: TRBD1 (6 bases). The V end lost 6 bases, the J end lost 7 bases, and 18 bases lay between the germline ends. Germline loops: CDR1 MNHEY, CDR2 SVGEGT. There are 14 residues in the CDR3. The CDR3 is CASRTRWTVGTQYF. The DNA of the CDR3 is TGTGCCAGCAGAACTCGGTGGACAGTCGGGACCCAGTACTTC.

There are many counts of this clonotype. J is TRBJ2-6 and V is TRBV20-1; 7 nucleotides agree with TRBD1. The V gene end was trimmed by 6 bases and the J gene end by 0 bases; junction bases not matched to a gene: 5. Germline V gives CDR1 DFQATT, CDR2 SNEGSKA (reference sequence). The CDR3 totals 15 residues. The CDR3 sequence: CSAPRQGSGANVLTF. The CDR3 DNA reads as TGCAGTGCCCCTCGACAGGGCTCTGGGGCCAACGTCCTGACTTTC.

There are many counts of this clonotype. V and J are TRBV10-3 and TRBJ1-1; D remains ambiguous. CDR1 ENHRY and CDR2 SYGVKD come from the germline V gene. The CDR3 covers 14 residues. V was clipped by 4 bases and J by 0 bases, with 9 bases between them. CDR3 region: CAISGQQMNTEAFF. CDR3 DNA sequence: TGTGCCATCAGTGGGCAACAGATGAACACTGAAGCTTTCTTT.

This clonotype appeared a few times. This chain uses TRBV15 with TRBJ2-7; D is unresolved. The V end was cut by 1 base, the J end by 2 bases, with 9 bases between. Germline V CDR1 and CDR2: LNHNV, YYDKDF (reference sequence). There are 14 residues in the CDR3. CDR3: CATSRAQAAYEQYF. The CDR3 DNA sequence: TGTGCCACCAGCAGAGCCCAGGCAGCCTACGAGCAGTACTTC.

This clonotype was recorded a few times. V usage is TRBV18 and J usage is TRBJ1-1; 7 positions match TRBD1. Germline values: CDR1 KGHSH, CDR2 LQKENI. The CDR3 has 18 amino acids. V lost 2 bases, J lost 0 bases, and 12 bases stayed unmatched. CDR3 protein: CASSPLAPGTDMNTEAFF. CDR3 DNA sequence: TGTGCCAGCTCACCATTAGCCCCCGGGACAGACATGAACACTGAAGCTTTCTTT.

This clonotype showed up just a few times. The CDR3 DNA reads as TGTGCCAGTTCTAATCAGATTGGAGCGAACACTGAAGCTTTCTTT. It encodes CASSNQIGANTEAFF. The chain recombines TRBV12-3 or TRBV12-4 with TRBJ1-1, with D hard to call. Deletions cut 9 bases from V and 1 base from J, with 18 bases between. This CDR3 region has 15 residues.

The sample holds many counts of this clonotype. An end of the junction does not agree with germline; a read error may underlie this. The CDR3 DNA sequence: TGCAGTGCTAGATCTAACTCCGGGACTGACTACGGCTACACCTTC. This encodes CSARSNSGTDYGYTF. The chain couples TRBV20-1 to TRBJ1-2; D perhaps matches TRBD1 (5 bases). The CDR3 is made up of 15 amino acids. Germline values: CDR1 DFQATT, CDR2 SNEGSKA (reference sequence).

This clonotype was found a few times. V is TRBV4-2 and J is TRBJ1-5; TRBD1 is a possible D gene (5 bases). Trimming took off 3 bases at V and 2 bases at J, with 14 bases between the two ends. Germline CDR1 LGHNA, CDR2 YNFKEQ. The CDR3 runs 16 residues. The CDR3 bases are TGTGCCAGCAGCCAGGGCGGGGGGAAGGGCAATCAGCCCCAGCATTTT. Its translation: CASSQGGGKGNQPQHF.

This chain uses TRBV10-3 with TRBJ1-1; D gene ambiguous. The CDR3 spans 13 residues. V lost 3 bases to trimming and J lost 1 base, with 6 bases between them. Germline CDR1 and CDR2: ENHRY and SYGVKD. The CDR3 DNA reads TGTGCCATCAGTGATTCTCGGAACACTGAAGCTTTCTTT. Its protein is CAISDSRNTEAFF.

The chain couples TRBV6-4 to TRBJ1-2, with D unresolved. Trimming removed 2 bases at V and 6 bases at J, with 10 bases between. Germline loops: CDR1 MRHNA, CDR2 SNTAGT. CDR3 length: 13 residues. CDR3 DNA: TGTGCCAGCAGTGACGGCAGGCAGAATGGCTACACCTTC. The encoded protein is CASSDGRQNGYTF.

V and J are TRBV20-1 and TRBJ1-2; D is perhaps TRBD1 (5 bases). V was cut by 6 bases and J by 7 bases, with 9 bases left in between. The CDR3 runs 10 residues. Germline values: CDR1 DFQATT, CDR2 SNEGSKA (reference sequence). The CDR3: CSASGGGYTF. CDR3 nucleotides: TGCAGTGCGAGTGGGGGTGGCTACACCTTC.

This clonotype was observed at least ten times. The rearrangement joins TRBV20-1 to TRBJ1-6, with D hard to call. This CDR3 has 15 residues. CDR1 and CDR2 from the germline V gene are DFQATT and SNEGSKA (reference sequence). V shed 3 bases and J shed 7 bases, with 16 bases lying between them. The CDR3 protein is CSASIFGRENSPLHF. The CDR3 DNA sequence: TGCAGTGCTAGTATCTTCGGAAGGGAAAATTCACCCCTCCACTTT.

This clonotype showed up many times. The J gene is TRBJ1-2, the V gene TRBV28; D gene unclear. The V end was cut by 5 bases, the J end by 8 bases, with 18 bases between. The CDR3 spans 14 residues. CDR1 is MDHEN, CDR2 SYDVKM, per germline. The CDR3 here is CASSVGLTGGGYTF. The CDR3 DNA reads TGTGCCAGCAGTGTCGGTCTAACGGGCGGAGGCTACACCTTC.

This clonotype appeared many times. The genes are TRBV29-1 and TRBJ1-1; D call uncertain. Germline CDR1 is SQVTM and CDR2 is ANQGSEA. The length of the CDR3 is 11 residues. V was trimmed by 7 bases and J by 8 bases, leaving 14 bases between them. CDR3 sequence (DNA): TGCAGCGGAGAGGGTGTAGAGGAAGCTTTCTTT. Its protein is CSGEGVEEAFF.

At least ten counts were recorded for this clonotype. The rearrangement links TRBV6-2 or TRBV6-3 to TRBJ1-1; 7 bases fit TRBD1. Germline CDR1 is MNHEY and CDR2 is SVGEGT. The junction had 18 bases not matched to a gene; V was cut back by 2 bases and J by 6 bases. The CDR3 totals 18 residues. The DNA of the CDR3 is TGTGCCAGCAGTTACGCGTCTGGGACAGTCTCCTCCATTTCTGAAGCTTTCTTT. It is translated as CASSYASGTVSSISEAFF.

The genes are TRBV19 and TRBJ1-1; the D is unclear. The germline CDR1 and CDR2 sequences are LNHDA and SQIVND (reference sequence). CDR3 length: 13 residues. V was clipped by 3 bases and J by 1 base, with 6 bases between them. Written as DNA, the CDR3 is TGTGCCAGTAGTATGCAAAGGAACACTGAAGCTTTCTTT. Protein product: CASSMQRNTEAFF.

CDR3 nucleotides: TGCAGTGCTTCCCCGCTGCAGGGTATGGTAGGAGAGACCCAGTACTTC. Amino acid sequence: CSASPLQGMVGETQYF. This rearrangement joins TRBV20-1 to TRBJ2-5; the D gene is possibly TRBD1 (5 bases). This CDR3 is built from 16 residues. V shed 5 bases and J shed 4 bases, with 23 bases lying between them. Germline V gene data show CDR1 as DFQATT and CDR2 as SNEGSKA (reference sequence).

This chain joins TRBV27 and TRBJ1-1; 10 bases agree with TRBD1. The CDR3 runs to 17 residues. With V trimmed by 6 bases and J by 3 bases, 13 bases remained unmatched. Germline CDR1 reads MNHEY; CDR2 reads SMNVEV (reference sequence). The CDR3 sequence is CASSLFRDRGGHTEAFF. The CDR3 nucleotides read TGTGCCAGCAGCCTCTTCCGGGACAGGGGTGGGCACACTGAAGCTTTCTTT.

This clonotype was observed at least ten times. V gene TRBV20-1 combines with J gene TRBJ2-5; D is perhaps TRBD2 (5 bases). This CDR3 is built from 13 residues. Germline CDR1 and CDR2: DFQATT and SNEGSKA (reference sequence). V dropped 4 bases and J dropped 2 bases, with 11 bases sitting between them. CDR3 DNA sequence: TGCAGTGCTATCGAGGGCAGGCAAGAGACCCAGTACTTC. Protein product: CSAIEGRQETQYF.

The chain carries TRBV6-2 or TRBV6-3 and TRBJ2-2; 12 bases line up with TRBD1. V was clipped by 11 bases and J by 3 bases; unmatched bases: 13. Germline CDR1 reads MNHEY; CDR2 reads SVGEGT. The CDR3 length is 17 residues. The CDR3 sequence: CAVKARGTGGYTGELFF. For the CDR3, the DNA is TGTGCCGTCAAGGCCCGTGGGACAGGGGGCTACACCGGGGAGCTGTTTTTT.

In regard to this clonotype: An end of the junction differs from the germline gene, which may be a read error. The chain is built from TRBV6-1 and TRBJ2-5; the D gene is possibly TRBD2 (7 bases). There are 15 residues in the CDR3. Germline CDR1 reads MNHNS; CDR2 reads SASEGT. Here the CDR3 reads CASSRTRGWQEAQYF. The CDR3 nucleotides are TGTGCCAGCAGCAGGACTAGGGGGTGGCAAGAGGCCCAGTACTTC.

This clonotype was picked up many times. This sequence joins TRBV5-5 and TRBJ1-2, with D uncertain. The CDR3 length is 15 residues. Trimming took off 4 bases at V and 3 bases at J, with 16 bases between the two ends. The germline V gene has CDR1 SGHKS and CDR2 YYEKEE (reference sequence). The chain's CDR3 is CASSAGETFDYGYTF. As DNA, the CDR3 is TGTGCCAGCAGCGCGGGAGAAACTTTTGACTATGGCTACACCTTC. The complete variable domain, with remaining parts taken from reference TRBV5-5 and TRBJ1-2, reads DAGVTQSPTHLIKTRGQQVTLRCSPISGHKSVSWYQQVLGQGPQFIFQYYEKEERGRGNFPDRFSARQFPNYSSELNVNALLLGDSALYLCASSAGETFDYGYTFGSGTRLTVV.